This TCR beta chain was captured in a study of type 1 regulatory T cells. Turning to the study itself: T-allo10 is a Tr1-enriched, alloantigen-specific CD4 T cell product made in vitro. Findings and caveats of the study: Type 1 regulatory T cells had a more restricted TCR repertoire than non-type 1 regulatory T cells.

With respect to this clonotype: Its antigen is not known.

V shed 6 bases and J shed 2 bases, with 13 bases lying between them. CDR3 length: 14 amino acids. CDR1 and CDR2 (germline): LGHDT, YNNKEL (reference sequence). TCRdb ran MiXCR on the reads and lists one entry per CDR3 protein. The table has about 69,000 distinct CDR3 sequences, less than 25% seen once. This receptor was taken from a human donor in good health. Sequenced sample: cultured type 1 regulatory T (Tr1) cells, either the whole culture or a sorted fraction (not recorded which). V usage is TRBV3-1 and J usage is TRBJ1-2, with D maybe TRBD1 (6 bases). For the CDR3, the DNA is TGTGCCAGCAGTCCCGGGACATCCAACTATGGCTACACCTTC. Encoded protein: CASSPGTSNYGYTF.